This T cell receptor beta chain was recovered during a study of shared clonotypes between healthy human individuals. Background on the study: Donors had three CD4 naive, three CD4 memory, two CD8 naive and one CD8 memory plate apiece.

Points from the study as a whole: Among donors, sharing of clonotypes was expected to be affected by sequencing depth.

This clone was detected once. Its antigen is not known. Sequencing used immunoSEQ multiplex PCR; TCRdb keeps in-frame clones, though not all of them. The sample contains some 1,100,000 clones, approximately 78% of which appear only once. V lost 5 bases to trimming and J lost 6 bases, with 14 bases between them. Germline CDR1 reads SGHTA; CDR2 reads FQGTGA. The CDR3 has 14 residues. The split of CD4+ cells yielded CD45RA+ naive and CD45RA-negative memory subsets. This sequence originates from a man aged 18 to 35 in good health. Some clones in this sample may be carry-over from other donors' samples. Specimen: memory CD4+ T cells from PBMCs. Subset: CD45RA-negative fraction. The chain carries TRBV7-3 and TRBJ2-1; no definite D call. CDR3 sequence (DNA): TGTGCCAGCAGCCAGCTTGGGGTGGGCAATGAGCAGTTCTTC. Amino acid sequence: CASSQLGVGNEQFF.